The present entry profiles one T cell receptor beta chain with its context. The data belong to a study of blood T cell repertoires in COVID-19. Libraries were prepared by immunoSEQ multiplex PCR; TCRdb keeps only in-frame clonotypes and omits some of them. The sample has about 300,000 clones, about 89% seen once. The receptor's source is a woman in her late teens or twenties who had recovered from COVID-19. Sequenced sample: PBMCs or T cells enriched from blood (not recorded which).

The CDR3 region is CASSLGFRGQDYGYTF. The CDR3, as DNA: TGTGCCAGCAGCTTGGGGTTTCGGGGACAAGACTATGGCTACACCTTC. This chain uses TRBV5-6 with TRBJ1-2; D might be TRBD1 (6 bases). The length of the CDR3 is 16 residues. The germline V and J ends were trimmed by 0 bases and 3 bases, with 15 bases remaining between them. CDR1 is SGHDT and CDR2 is YYEEEE in the germline V gene.